This T cell receptor beta chain was captured by sequencing in a study of T cell repertoires in cytomegalovirus infection. TCRdb used MiXCR to reprocess the reads, holding one entry per CDR3 protein. The table includes approximately 910,000 distinct CDR3 sequences, approximately 32% detected once. The V end was cut by 0 bases, the J end by 0 bases, with 9 bases between. The CDR3 sequence is 16 residues long. From germline, CDR1 is LGHNT and CDR2 FRNRAP. Only a few counts were recorded for this clonotype. Its antigen is currently unknown. This clonotype was sampled from a human donor in good health (CMV status not recorded). Some clones in this sample may be carry-over from other donors' samples. The V gene is TRBV12-5, the J gene TRBJ2-1; tentative D call: TRBD2 (6 bases). Here the sequenced sample was cultured CD8+ T cells from PBMCs, taken from culture after CMV antigen stimulation. CDR3 sequence (DNA): TGTGCTAGTGGTTTGGTAGTCGGGAGCTCCTACAATGAGCAGTTCTTC. This encodes CASGLVVGSSYNEQFF.